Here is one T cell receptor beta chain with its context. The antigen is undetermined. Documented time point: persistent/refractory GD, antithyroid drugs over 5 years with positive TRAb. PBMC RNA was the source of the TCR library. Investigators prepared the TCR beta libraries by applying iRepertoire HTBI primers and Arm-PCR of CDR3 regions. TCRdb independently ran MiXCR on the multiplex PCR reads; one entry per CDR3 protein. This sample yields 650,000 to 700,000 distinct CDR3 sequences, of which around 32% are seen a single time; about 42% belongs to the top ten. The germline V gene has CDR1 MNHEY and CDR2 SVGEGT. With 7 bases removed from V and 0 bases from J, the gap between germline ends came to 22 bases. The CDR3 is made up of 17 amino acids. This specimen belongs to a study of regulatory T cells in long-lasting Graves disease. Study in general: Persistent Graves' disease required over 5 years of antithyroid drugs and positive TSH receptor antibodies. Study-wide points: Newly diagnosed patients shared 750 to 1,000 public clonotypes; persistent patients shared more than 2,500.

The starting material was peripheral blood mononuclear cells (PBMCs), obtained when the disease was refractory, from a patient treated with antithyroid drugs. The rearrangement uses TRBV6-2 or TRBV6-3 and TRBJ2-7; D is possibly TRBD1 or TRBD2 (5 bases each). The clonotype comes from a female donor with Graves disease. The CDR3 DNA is TGTGCCAGCACGGGGCTCGAGGGGCACGTCGGCTCCTACGAGCAGTACTTC. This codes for CASTGLEGHVGSYEQYF.